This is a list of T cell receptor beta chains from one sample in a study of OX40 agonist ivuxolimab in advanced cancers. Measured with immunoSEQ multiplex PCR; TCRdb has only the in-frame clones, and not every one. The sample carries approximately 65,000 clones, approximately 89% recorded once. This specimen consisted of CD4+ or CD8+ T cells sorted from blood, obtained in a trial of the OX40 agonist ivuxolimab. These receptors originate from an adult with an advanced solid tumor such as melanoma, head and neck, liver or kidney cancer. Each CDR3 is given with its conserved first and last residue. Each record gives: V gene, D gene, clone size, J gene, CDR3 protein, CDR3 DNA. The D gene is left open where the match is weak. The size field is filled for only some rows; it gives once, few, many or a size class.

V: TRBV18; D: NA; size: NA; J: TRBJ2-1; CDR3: CASSYRDSYNEQFF; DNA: TGTGCCAGCTCATACAGGGATTCCTACAATGAGCAGTTCTTC
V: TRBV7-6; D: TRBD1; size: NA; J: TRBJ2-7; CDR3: CASSPDRGAYEQYF; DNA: TGTGCCAGCAGCCCGGACAGGGGCGCCTACGAGCAGTACTTC
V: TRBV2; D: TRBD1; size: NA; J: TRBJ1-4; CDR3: CASSKQGGRYEKLFF; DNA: TGTGCCAGCAGCAAACAGGGGGGACGCTATGAAAAACTGTTTTTT
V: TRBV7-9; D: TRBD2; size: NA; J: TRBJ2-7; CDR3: CASSQTGAGVYEQYF; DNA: TGTGCCAGCAGCCAGACGGGAGCGGGGGTGTACGAGCAGTACTTC
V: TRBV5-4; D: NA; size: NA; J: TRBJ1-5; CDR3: CASSLGGGSNQPQHF; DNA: TGTGCCAGCAGCTTGGGAGGGGGTAGCAATCAGCCCCAGCATTTT
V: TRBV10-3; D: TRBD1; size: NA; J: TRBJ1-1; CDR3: CAISEPTGQGAEAFF; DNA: TGTGCCATCAGTGAGCCGACTGGACAGGGAGCTGAAGCTTTCTTT
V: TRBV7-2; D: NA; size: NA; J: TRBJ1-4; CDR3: CASSLGEVTNEKLFF; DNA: TGTGCCAGCAGCTTAGGCGAGGTCACTAATGAAAAACTGTTTTTT
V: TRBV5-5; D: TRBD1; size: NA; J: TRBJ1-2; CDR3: CASSSTGVYGYTF; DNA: TGTGCCAGCAGCTCGACAGGGGTCTATGGCTACACCTTC
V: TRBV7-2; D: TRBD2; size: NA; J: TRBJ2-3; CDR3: CASSKGLAGATQYF; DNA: TGTGCCAGCAGCAAAGGACTAGCGGGGGCTACGCAGTATTTT
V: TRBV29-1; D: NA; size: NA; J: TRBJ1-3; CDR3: CSVEIGSGNTIYF; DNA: TGCAGCGTTGAAATCGGCTCTGGAAACACCATATATTTT
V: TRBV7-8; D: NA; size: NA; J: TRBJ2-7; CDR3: CASSPNYGVEQYF; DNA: TGTGCCAGCAGCCCAAACTACGGCGTGGAGCAGTACTTC
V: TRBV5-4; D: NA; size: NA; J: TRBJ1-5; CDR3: CASSLGGTNQPQHF; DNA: TGTGCCAGCAGCTTGGGAGGGACCAATCAGCCCCAGCATTTT
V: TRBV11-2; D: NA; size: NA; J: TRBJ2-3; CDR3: CASSLAATITDTQYF; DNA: TGTGCCAGCAGCTTAGCCGCTACGATCACAGATACGCAGTATTTT
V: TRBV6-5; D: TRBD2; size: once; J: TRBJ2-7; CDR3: CASSYSTSGGPYEQYF; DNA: TGTGCCAGCAGTTACTCGACGTCGGGAGGACCCTACGAGCAGTACTTC
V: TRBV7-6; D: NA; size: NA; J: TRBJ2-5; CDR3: CASSLGLGSGETQYF; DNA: TGTGCCAGCAGCCTTGGACTGGGATCAGGGGAGACCCAGTACTTC
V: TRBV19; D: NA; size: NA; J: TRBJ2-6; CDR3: CASSIGARGANVLTF; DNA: TGTGCCAGTAGCATAGGAGCTAGAGGGGCCAACGTCCTGACTTTC
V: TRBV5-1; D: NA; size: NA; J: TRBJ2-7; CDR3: CASSPFGVNEQYF; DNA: TGCGCCAGCAGCCCTTTCGGGGTAAACGAGCAGTACTTC
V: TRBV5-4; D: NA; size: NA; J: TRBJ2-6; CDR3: CASSPPAPGANVLTF; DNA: TGTGCCAGCAGCCCCCCAGCCCCTGGGGCCAACGTCCTGACTTTC
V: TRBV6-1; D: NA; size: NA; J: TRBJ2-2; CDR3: CASRRSTGELFF; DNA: TGTGCCAGCAGGCGGTCGACCGGGGAGCTGTTTTTT
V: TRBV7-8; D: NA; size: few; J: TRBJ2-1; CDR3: CASSLGGGSEQFF; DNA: TGTGCCAGCAGCTTAGGAGGAGGGAGTGAGCAGTTCTTC
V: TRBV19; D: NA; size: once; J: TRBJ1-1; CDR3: CASSSQEGFNTEAFF; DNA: TGTGCCAGTAGTTCCCAGGAGGGGTTCAACACTGAAGCTTTCTTT
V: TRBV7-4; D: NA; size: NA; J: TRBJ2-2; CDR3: CASSLDRAKAGELFF; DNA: TGTGCCAGCAGCTTAGACAGGGCCAAAGCAGGGGAGCTGTTTTTT
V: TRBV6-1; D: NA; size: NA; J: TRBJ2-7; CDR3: CASSIAGSQQYF; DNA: TGTGCCAGCAGTATAGCCGGGTCCCAGCAGTACTTC
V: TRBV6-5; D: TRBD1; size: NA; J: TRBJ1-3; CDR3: CASGDRGDGNTIYF; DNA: TGTGCCAGTGGGGACAGGGGCGATGGAAACACCATATATTTT
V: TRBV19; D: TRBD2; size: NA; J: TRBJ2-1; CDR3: CATLSGRRGSYNEQFF; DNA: TGTGCCACCCTTTCCGGGAGGAGAGGGTCCTACAATGAGCAGTTCTTC
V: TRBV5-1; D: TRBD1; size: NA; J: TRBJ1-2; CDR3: CASRVGTGGFGYTF; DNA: TGCGCCAGCAGGGTCGGGACAGGGGGCTTCGGCTACACCTTC
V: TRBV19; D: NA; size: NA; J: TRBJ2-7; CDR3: CASSGRDVGYEQYF; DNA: TGTGCCAGTAGTGGACGGGACGTGGGCTACGAGCAGTACTTC
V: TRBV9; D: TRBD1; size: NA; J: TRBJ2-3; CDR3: CASSVGDRDTDTQYF; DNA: TGTGCCAGCAGCGTAGGGGACAGGGACACAGATACGCAGTATTTT
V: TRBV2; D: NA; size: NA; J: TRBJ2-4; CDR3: CASRNFGKNIQYF; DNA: TGTGCCAGCAGAAATTTTGGCAAAAACATTCAGTACTTC
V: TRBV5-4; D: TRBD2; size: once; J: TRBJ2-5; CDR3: CASSSTGGGLQETQYF; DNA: TGTGCCAGCAGCTCCACTGGCGGGGGGCTACAAGAGACCCAGTACTTC
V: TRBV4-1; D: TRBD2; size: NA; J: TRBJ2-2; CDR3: CASSQVVAGVSTGELFF; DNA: TGCGCCAGCAGCCAAGTGGTAGCGGGGGTTTCCACCGGGGAGCTGTTTTTT
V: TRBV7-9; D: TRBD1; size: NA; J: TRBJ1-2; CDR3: CASSFAGGDYGYTF; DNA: TGTGCCAGCAGCTTTGCAGGGGGAGACTATGGCTACACCTTC
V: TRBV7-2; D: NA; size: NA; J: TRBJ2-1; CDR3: CASSPKVRRSTYNEQFF; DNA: TGTGCCAGCAGCCCGAAAGTACGCCGATCGACCTACAATGAGCAGTTCTTC
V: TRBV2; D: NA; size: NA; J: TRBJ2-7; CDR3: CASSELQGSNYEQYF; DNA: TGTGCCAGCAGTGAACTCCAGGGGTCGAACTACGAGCAGTACTTC
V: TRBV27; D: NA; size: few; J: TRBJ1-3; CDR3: CASSLSRGNTIYF; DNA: TGTGCCAGCAGTTTATCACGGGGAAACACCATATATTTT
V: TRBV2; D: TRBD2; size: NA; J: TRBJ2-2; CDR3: CASCLAGGPTGELFF; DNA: TGTGCCAGCTGCTTAGCGGGGGGGCCCACCGGGGAGCTGTTTTTT
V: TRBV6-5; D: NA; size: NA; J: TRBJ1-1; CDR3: CASRDTTGTEAFF; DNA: TGTGCCAGCAGGGATACAACGGGCACTGAAGCTTTCTTT
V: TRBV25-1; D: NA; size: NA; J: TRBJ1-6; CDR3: CASSEFGQQSSYNSPLHF; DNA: TGTGCCAGCAGTGAATTCGGGCAGCAGAGCTCCTATAATTCACCCCTCCACTTT
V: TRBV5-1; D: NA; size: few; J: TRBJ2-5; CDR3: CASSLRGETQYF; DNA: TGCGCCAGCAGCTTAAGGGGAGAGACCCAGTACTTC
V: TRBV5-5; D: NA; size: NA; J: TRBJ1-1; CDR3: CASSHSGDTEAFF; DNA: TGTGCCAGCAGCCACTCCGGGGACACTGAAGCTTTCTTT
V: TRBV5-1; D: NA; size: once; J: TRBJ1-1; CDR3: CASSRRQPNTEAFF; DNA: TGCGCCAGCAGCCGGAGACAGCCCAACACTGAAGCTTTCTTT
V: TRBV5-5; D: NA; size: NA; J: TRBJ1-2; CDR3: CASSSTAANYGYTF; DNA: TGTGCCAGCAGCTCGACAGCAGCTAACTATGGCTACACCTTC
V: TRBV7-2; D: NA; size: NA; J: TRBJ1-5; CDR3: CASSPGPQGPQHF; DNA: TGTGCCAGCAGCCCCGGGCCTCAGGGGCCCCAGCATTTT
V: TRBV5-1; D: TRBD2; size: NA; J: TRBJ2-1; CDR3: CASGLTSGGANEQFF; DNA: TGCGCCAGCGGTCTAACTAGCGGGGGGGCCAATGAGCAGTTCTTC
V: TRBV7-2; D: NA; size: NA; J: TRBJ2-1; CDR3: CASSLRQVPYNEQFF; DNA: TGTGCCAGCAGCTTAAGACAGGTCCCCTACAATGAGCAGTTCTTC
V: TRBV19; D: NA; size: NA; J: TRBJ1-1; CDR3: CASSATENTEAFF; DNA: TGTGCCAGTAGTGCTACAGAGAACACTGAAGCTTTCTTT